One sample yielded the 2 T cell receptor beta chains listed below, sequenced in a study of cytomegalovirus exposure and HLA in healthy donors. Researchers ran the PCR with 60 Vbeta and 13 Jbeta primers. The data were produced by immunoSEQ multiplex PCR, yet TCRdb's version contains in-frame clones alone and is incomplete. The table includes nearly 110,000 clones, 71% detected once. Input material: PBMCs. The receptors come from a female donor in good health and CMV-seronegative.

The genes are TRBV30 and TRBJ2-3, with D unclear. V was shortened by 6 bases and J by 5 bases, with 18 bases between the two germline ends. The CDR3 covers 14 residues. Germline V gene data show CDR1 as GTSNPN and CDR2 as SVGIG (reference sequence). The CDR3 protein is CACAPRGSGDTQYF. Here the CDR3 DNA reads TGTGCCTGCGCCCCCAGAGGTTCGGGAGATACGCAGTATTTT.

Comment on this clone: Mismatch with germline at one junction end may stem from a read error. The V call is TRBV7-9, the J call TRBJ1-5; D gene ambiguous. CDR3 length: 12 residues. Per the germline V gene, CDR1 is SEHNR and CDR2 is FQNEAQ (reference sequence). The CDR3 DNA reads as TGTTCCAGCAGCTTCCCAGATCAGCCCCAGCATTTT. Its protein is CSSSFPDQPQHF.